One sample yielded the 16 T cell receptor beta chains listed below, sequenced in a study of T cell responses to AZD1222 COVID-19 vaccine. Profiling relied on immunoSEQ multiplex PCR, and the TCRdb table lists in-frame clones only, not all of them. The sample holds about 140,000 clones; approximately 90% are singletons and the top ten take about 3.1%. The specimen was peripheral blood, collected 28 days after the second AZD1222 dose. These receptors were taken from an adult who received the AZD1222 COVID-19 vaccine.

The rearrangement joins TRBV7-3 to TRBJ2-1; maybe TRBD2 (6 bases). Germline V gene lookup returns CDR1 SGHTA and CDR2 FQGTGA. The CDR3 loop spans 14 amino acids. V lost 8 bases and J lost 4, with 15 bases in between. The CDR3 protein is CASGLGGKYNEQFF. The CDR3, as DNA: TGTGCCAGCGGTCTCGGGGGAAAGTACAATGAGCAGTTCTTC.

The table lists this clone with a count of one. The chain has TRBV7-2 and TRBJ2-2; perhaps TRBD2 as D (5 bases). This CDR3 comprises 16 residues. Deletions cut 3 bases from V and 4 bases from J, with 15 bases between. CDR1 is SGHTA and CDR2 is FQGNSA in the germline V gene. The CDR3 nucleotides are TGTGCCAGCAGCTTTGGCCGGACTCTCGGCACCGGGGAGCTGTTTTTT. Amino acids: CASSFGRTLGTGELFF.

The J gene is TRBJ2-2, the V gene TRBV5-1; a weak D match, TRBD1 (5 bases). The germline gives CDR1 SGHRS, CDR2 YFSETQ. The V end lost 0 bases, the J end lost 7 bases, and 10 bases lay between the germline ends. The CDR3 consists of 14 residues. The CDR3 DNA reads as TGCGCCAGCAGCTTGGGCAGGGCCATCGGGGAGCTGTTTTTT. Protein product: CASSLGRAIGELFF. Full variable domain (rest looked up from reference TRBV5-1 and TRBJ2-2): KAGVTQTPRYLIKTRGQQVTLSCSPISGHRSVSWYQQTPGQGLQFLFEYFSETQRNKGNFPGRFSGRQFSNSRSEMNVSTLELGDSALYLCASSLGRAIGELFFGEGSRLTVL.

This chain joins TRBV29-1 and TRBJ1-1; D is undetermined. The V gene's germline CDR1 is SQVTM and CDR2 ANQGSEA. The CDR3 is 13 amino acids. The V end lost 4 bases, the J end lost 0 bases, and 9 bases lay between the germline ends. The CDR3 coding sequence is TGCAGCGTTGGGGTTCACCTGAACACTGAAGCTTTCTTT. Translating it yields CSVGVHLNTEAFF.

The V call is TRBV5-1, the J call TRBJ2-1, with D hard to call. Germline CDR1 SGHRS, CDR2 YFSETQ. V gave up 4 bases and J gave up 6 bases, with 11 bases separating them. The CDR3 covers 13 residues. The CDR3 DNA is TGCGCCAGCAGCCTTGATATCGTCAATGAGCAGTTCTTC. This sequence encodes CASSLDIVNEQFF.

The chain uses TRBV9 and TRBJ1-2; a weak D match, TRBD1 (5 bases). This CDR3 spans 12 amino acids. The V gene lost 5 bases and the J gene lost 8 bases, with 13 bases spanning the gap. Germline V gives CDR1 SGDLS, CDR2 YYNGEE. The CDR3 nucleotides are TGTGCCAGCAGAGGTGCAAAGGGGGGCTACACCTTC. This gives the protein CASRGAKGGYTF.

The CDR3 nucleotides read TGTGCCAGCGCAGGGAATAATAATTCACCCCTCCACTTT. It specifies CASAGNNNSPLHF. The V gene is TRBV5-5, the J gene TRBJ1-6; D possibly corresponds to TRBD1 (5 bases). CDR3 length equals 13 residues. CDR1 is SGHKS, CDR2 YYEKEE, per germline (reference sequence). Trimming pared 7 bases from V and 5 bases from J, leaving 10 bases between.

This chain joins TRBV4-2 and TRBJ1-5; no firm D call. Looked up from germline, CDR1 is LGHNA and CDR2 is YNFKEQ. V was cut by 0 bases and J by 6 bases, with 15 bases left in between. The CDR3 extends over 16 amino acids. CDR3 in amino acids: CASSQDGPGNGQPQHF. CDR3 DNA: TGTGCCAGCAGCCAAGATGGGCCCGGGAACGGTCAGCCCCAGCATTTT.

The chain has TRBV9 and TRBJ2-2; maybe TRBD2 (5 bases). Germline-derived CDR1 and CDR2 are SGDLS and YYNGEE. V dropped 0 bases and J dropped 0 bases, with 18 bases sitting between them. The CDR3 runs to 19 residues. As DNA, the CDR3 is TGTGCCAGCAGCGTAGGGGTTAGCGTTAGGGCTTCGAACACCGGGGAGCTGTTTTTT. It translates to CASSVGVSVRASNTGELFF.

The chain carries TRBV7-9 and TRBJ1-1; perhaps TRBD1 as D (5 bases). V gave up 4 bases and J gave up 1 base, with 16 bases separating them. The CDR3 consists of 16 residues. Germline V gene data show CDR1 as SEHNR and CDR2 as FQNEAQ (reference sequence). Here the CDR3 reads CASSSDRGGGNTEAFF. In nucleotides, the CDR3 is TGTGCCAGCAGCTCCGATAGGGGCGGGGGGAACACTGAAGCTTTCTTT.

The rearrangement joins TRBV5-1 to TRBJ1-5; TRBD1 is a possible D gene (5 bases). This CDR3 contains 15 residues. Looked up from germline, CDR1 is SGHRS and CDR2 is YFSETQ. The V gene lost 1 base and the J gene lost 2 bases, with 10 bases spanning the gap. The CDR3 spells CASSLLGDRNQPQHF. CDR3 sequence (DNA): TGCGCCAGCAGCTTGCTTGGGGACCGCAATCAGCCCCAGCATTTT.

The chain combines TRBV30 with TRBJ2-1; TRBD1 matches at 9 bases. J lost 16 bases, V lost 2 bases, and 12 bases had no gene match. This CDR3 region has 13 residues. Germline V CDR1 and CDR2: GTSNPN, SVGIG (reference sequence). The CDR3 loop reads CAWSTGQGNLHFF. The CDR3 nucleotides read TGTGCCTGGAGTACGGGACAGGGTAATCTTCACTTCTTC.

The gene calls are TRBV29-1 and TRBJ1-2, with D hard to call. The germline CDR1 and CDR2 sequences are SQVTM and ANQGSEA. The CDR3 extends over 11 amino acids. The germline V and J ends were trimmed by 7 bases and 6 bases, with 12 bases remaining between them. This CDR3 is CSAGEVHGYTF. In DNA form, the CDR3 reads TGCAGCGCTGGAGAGGTCCATGGCTACACCTTC.

The chain combines TRBV28 with TRBJ1-6; D perhaps matches TRBD1 (6 bases). The CDR3 loop spans 14 amino acids. The V end lost 6 bases, the J end lost 8 bases, and 14 bases lay between the germline ends. From germline, CDR1 is MDHEN and CDR2 SYDVKM. CDR3 bases: TGTGCCAGCAGGACGGGGGCGGGCCATTCACCCCTCCACTTT. This gives the protein CASRTGAGHSPLHF.

This clone was seen more than once but under ten times. The J gene is TRBJ1-2, the V gene TRBV2, with no clear D. Germline V gene lookup returns CDR1 SNHLY and CDR2 FYNNEI. Trimming took off 7 bases at V and 5 bases at J, with 14 bases between the two ends. CDR3 length: 13 amino acids. The CDR3 sequence: CASTVVLSYGYTF. In DNA, the CDR3 is TGTGCCAGCACTGTGGTCCTATCGTATGGCTACACCTTC.

This chain connects TRBV14 to TRBJ1-6; D uncertain. Per the germline V gene, CDR1 is SGHDN and CDR2 is FVKESK. The CDR3 has 13 amino acids. The V and J ends lost 0 bases and 10 bases respectively, with 7 bases between them. Here the CDR3 reads CASSQDLESPLHF. CDR3 DNA: TGTGCCAGCAGCCAAGATCTGGAATCACCCCTCCACTTT.